These 23 T cell receptor beta chains were sequenced from one sample in a study of blood T cells in healthy people across ages. The authors ran a second PCR of roughly 7 to 11 cycles using a sample-barcoded 5' primer and a J-beta primer mix. Each CDR3 protein gets one entry after TCRdb re-called the 5' RACE reads with MiXCR. Among roughly 800,000 distinct CDR3 sequences listed, 20% to 25% were seen once. The same data also contributed to another study, on T cells of mothers and their children.

The sequencing input was blood. All receptors come from a boy between 5 and 17 years old in good health.

The chain is built from TRBV7-2 and TRBJ1-2; D is undetermined. Trimming removed 2 bases at V and 2 bases at J, with 12 bases between. This CDR3 comprises 15 residues. In germline, CDR1 is SGHTA, CDR2 FQGNSA. This chain's CDR3 is CASSLTTAGNYGYTF. The DNA of the CDR3 is TGTGCCAGCAGCTTAACAACAGCCGGGAACTATGGCTACACCTTC.

The chain combines TRBV14 with TRBJ2-2; D gene unclear. The CDR3 runs 15 residues. V lost 1 base, J lost 1 base, and 7 bases lay in between. In germline, CDR1 is SGHDN, CDR2 FVKESK. In DNA form, the CDR3 reads TGTGCCAGCAGCCAAGTATCTAGGAACACCGGGGAGCTGTTTTTT. The encoded protein is CASSQVSRNTGELFF. The whole variable domain, remainder taken from reference TRBV14 and TRBJ2-2, is EAGVTQFPSHSVIEKGQTVTLRCDPISGHDNLYWYRRVMGKEIKFLLHFVKESKQDESGMPNNRFLAERTGGTYSTLKVQPAELEDSGVYFCASSQVSRNTGELFFGEGSRLTVL.

In the case of this clonotype: The junction departs from germline at one end; a sequencing error may be responsible. The chain is built from TRBV3-1 and TRBJ2-1; weak D call: TRBD2 (5 bases). CDR1 is LGHDT and CDR2 is YNNKEL in the germline V gene (reference sequence). The CDR3 consists of 11 residues. The CDR3 bases are TGTGCCAGCAGCCTACCCGGGAATAAGGTCTTC. Amino acid sequence: CASSLPGNKVF.

This clonotype came up a few times. The gene calls are TRBV7-3 and TRBJ1-1; the match to TRBD1 covers 9 bases. CDR1 is SGHTA, CDR2 FQGTGA, per germline. This CDR3 is 13 amino acids long. The J segment lost 11 bases and the V segment lost 4 bases, leaving 8 bases of the junction unmatched. Written as DNA, the CDR3 is TGTGCCAGCAGCTCTATGACAGGGGGTTTTGCTTTCTTT. This translates into CASSSMTGGFAFF.

This rearrangement joins TRBV12-3 or TRBV12-4 to TRBJ1-1, with 7 bases that match TRBD1. V lost 5 bases and J lost 4; bases outside the gene matches: 16. The CDR3 has 17 residues. CDR3 nucleotides: TGTGCCAGCAGTCACGCTCTCTCGGCAGGGGGAAGCACTGAAGCTTTCTTT. Residues: CASSHALSAGGSTEAFF.

In its sample, this clonotype was seen a few times. The chain couples TRBV7-9 to TRBJ1-1; no firm D call. This CDR3 has 12 residues. Trimming pared 1 base from V and 8 bases from J, leaving 8 bases between. The V gene's germline CDR1 is SEHNR and CDR2 FQNEAQ (reference sequence). CDR3 coding DNA: TGTGCCAGCAGCTTAGAATTGGCCGAAGCTTTCTTT. Its protein is CASSLELAEAFF.

The chain has TRBV29-1 and TRBJ1-2, with D hard to call. The germline gives CDR1 SQVTM, CDR2 ANQGSEA. The CDR3 contains 17 residues. Deletions cut 0 bases from V and 1 base from J, with 18 bases between. In DNA form, the CDR3 reads TGCAGCGTTGAAGATATCGGACGGAGGACGATTAACTATGGCTACACCTTC. It is translated as CSVEDIGRRTINYGYTF.

This clonotype showed up just a few times. The gene calls are TRBV4-2 and TRBJ2-1; D might be TRBD2 (6 bases). The length of the CDR3 is 15 residues. Germline V lookup: CDR1 LGHNA, CDR2 YNFKEQ. Trimming removed 0 bases at V and 15 bases at J, with 21 bases between. CDR3 nucleotides: TGTGCCAGCAGCCAAGATTCGGCGGCTAGCGCTAGGTCGTTCTTC. It encodes CASSQDSAASARSFF.

The genes are TRBV7-8 and TRBJ1-1, with unresolved D. The length of the CDR3 is 15 residues. With 3 bases removed from V and 1 base from J, the gap between germline ends came to 12 bases. Germline CDR1 is SGHVS and CDR2 is FQNEAQ. In DNA form, the CDR3 reads TGTGCCAGCAGCTTTACGGGTTTGGGGAACACTGAAGCTTTCTTT. It specifies CASSFTGLGNTEAFF.

On this clonotype itself: An end of the junction does not agree with germline; a read error may underlie this. The chain has TRBV6-6 and TRBJ1-2; tentative D call: TRBD1 (5 bases). Looked up from germline, CDR1 is MNHNY and CDR2 is SVGAGI (reference sequence). This CDR3 is 11 amino acids long. CDR3 amino acids: CASSPGTLSAF. The DNA of the CDR3 is TGTGCCAGCAGTCCGGGGACCTTAAGCGCCTTC.

This clonotype was found a few times. This chain's CDR3 is CASSQRTMETQYF. The CDR3 coding sequence is TGTGCCAGCAGCCAAAGAACGATGGAGACCCAGTACTTC. The genes are TRBV3-1 and TRBJ2-5, with D unresolved. The V and J ends lost 2 bases and 5 bases respectively, with 9 bases between them. Germline assignment: CDR1 LGHDT and CDR2 YNNKEL (reference sequence). The CDR3 loop spans 13 amino acids.

This clonotype is a singleton in its sample. This chain joins TRBV14 and TRBJ2-1; TRBD2 agrees at 7 bases. The V segment lost 8 bases and the J segment 1 base; nucleotides outside the gene matches: 14. Germline V gene data show CDR1 as SGHDN and CDR2 as FVKESK. The length of the CDR3 is 17 residues. The CDR3: CASPPGDYPLSYNEQFF. The DNA for the CDR3 is TGTGCCAGCCCCCCGGGGGACTACCCACTGTCCTACAATGAGCAGTTCTTC. Based on the CDR3 plus reference TRBV14 and TRBJ2-1, the full variable domain is EAGVTQFPSHSVIEKGQTVTLRCDPISGHDNLYWYRRVMGKEIKFLLHFVKESKQDESGMPNNRFLAERTGGTYSTLKVQPAELEDSGVYFCASPPGDYPLSYNEQFFGPGTRLTVL.

This clonotype appeared a few times. The chain is built from TRBV29-1 and TRBJ2-5, with a possible D match to TRBD1 (6 bases). TRBJ2-7 explains the end of the DNA better; the J call may be wrong. Germline V lookup: CDR1 SQVTM, CDR2 ANQGSEA. The CDR3 extends over 12 amino acids. The CDR3 protein is CSVVQGGHEQYF. CDR3 DNA sequence: TGCAGCGTGGTACAGGGTGGCCACGAGCAGTACTTC.

The chain is built from TRBV5-6 and TRBJ2-5; TRBD1 might be the D (6 bases). The DNA end is more similar to TRBJ2-1, so the J call may be wrong. Germline CDR1 is SGHDT and CDR2 is YYEEEE. The CDR3 is 15 amino acids. Here the CDR3 DNA reads TGTGCCAGCAGCTGGAACAGGGTACTCAGAGCTGAGCAGTTCTTC. Residues: CASSWNRVLRAEQFF.

Only a few counts were recorded for this clonotype. The rearrangement joins TRBV7-8 to TRBJ1-2, with D perhaps TRBD1 (6 bases). Trimming took off 2 bases at V and 3 bases at J, with 10 bases between the two ends. CDR1 is SGHVS and CDR2 is FQNEAQ in the germline V gene. This CDR3 comprises 14 residues. CDR3 bases: TGTGCCAGCAGCTTAACAGGGATTGACTATGGCTACACCTTC. This codes for CASSLTGIDYGYTF. Full variable domain (outside the CDR3, taken from reference TRBV7-8 and TRBJ1-2): GAGVSQSPRYKVAKRGQDVALRCDPISGHVSLFWYQQALGQGPEFLTYFQNEAQLDKSGLPSDRFFAERPEGSVSTLKIQRTQQEDSAVYLCASSLTGIDYGYTFGSGTRLTVV.

The chain recombines TRBV10-3 with TRBJ1-2, with D tentatively TRBD1 (5 bases). The CDR3 runs 17 residues. Per germline, CDR1 ENHRY and CDR2 SYGVKD. The V end was cut by 2 bases, the J end by 4 bases, with 20 bases between. As DNA, the CDR3 is TGTGCCATCAGTGAGAGGGAGGCAGGGATCGCGGTCTATGGCTACACCTTC. Translating gives CAISEREAGIAVYGYTF.

This chain connects TRBV7-9 to TRBJ2-3; unclear D gene. CDR3 length equals 12 residues. The V and J ends lost 4 bases and 8 bases respectively, with 10 bases between them. Germline V gives CDR1 SEHNR, CDR2 FQNEAQ (reference sequence). The CDR3 DNA reads TGTGCCAGCAGCTCGAGCATGGGTACGCAGTATTTT. Its protein is CASSSSMGTQYF.

The chain recombines TRBV7-9 with TRBJ1-5; D unclear. The V gene lost 6 bases and the J gene lost 0 bases, with 3 bases spanning the gap. The CDR3 is made up of 12 amino acids. Germline V gene lookup returns CDR1 SEHNR and CDR2 FQNEAQ (reference sequence). CDR3: CASSISNQPQHF. For the CDR3, the DNA is TGTGCCAGCAGTATTAGCAATCAGCCCCAGCATTTT.

The V call is TRBV7-9, the J call TRBJ1-1; no reliable D call. The V gene's germline CDR1 is SEHNR and CDR2 FQNEAQ (reference sequence). The V and J ends lost 4 bases and 1 base respectively, with 13 bases between them. CDR3 length equals 15 residues. The CDR3 sequence: CASSSPTGGNTEAFF. The CDR3 nucleotides are TGTGCCAGCAGCTCCCCGACCGGCGGGAACACTGAAGCTTTCTTT.

The chain joins TRBV11-3 to TRBJ2-5; the D is unclear. The J call could be wrong; TRBJ2-1 is a better fit for the DNA end. This CDR3 spans 11 amino acids. Germline V gene data show CDR1 as SGHNT and CDR2 as YENEEA. The CDR3: CASSLSAEQFF. The CDR3 coding sequence is TGTGCCAGCAGCTTATCGGCTGAGCAGTTCTTC.

J is TRBJ1-2 and V is TRBV27, with D perhaps matching TRBD1 (5 bases). The ends were cut back, 4 bases at V and 1 base at J, with 10 bases in the middle. Germline loops: CDR1 MNHEY, CDR2 SMNVEV (reference sequence). The CDR3 sequence is 14 residues long. In nucleotides, the CDR3 is TGTGCCAGCAGTTGGGGGGTCAGTAACTATGGCTACACCTTC. This gives the protein CASSWGVSNYGYTF.

This clonotype was counted a few times. As DNA, the CDR3 is TGTGCCAGCAGTCCGGGGCGGGCTAGCGGCTACAATGAGCAGTTCTTC. This encodes CASSPGRASGYNEQFF. V usage is TRBV2 and J usage is TRBJ2-1, with 7 bases aligning to TRBD2. The junction had 10 bases not matched to a gene; V was cut back by 5 bases and J by 3 bases. CDR1 and CDR2 (germline): SNHLY, FYNNEI. This CDR3 is built from 16 residues.

In regard to this clonotype: A junction boundary mismatches the germline segment, possibly from a read error. The rearrangement joins TRBV7-3 to TRBJ2-2; tentatively, D is TRBD2 (6 bases). The V gene's germline CDR1 is SGHTA and CDR2 FQGTGA. CDR3 length equals 16 residues. The CDR3 is CSSSLTGVRYTGELFF. Here the CDR3 DNA reads TGTTCCAGCAGCTTAACGGGAGTCAGATACACCGGGGAGCTGTTTTTT.